This note documents a single TCR beta chain sequence. Its antigen is still unknown. Qualities for individual bases were not recorded, and no much larger clone is one base off. This specimen belongs to a study of T-cell reconstitution after alpha-beta-depleted transplantation in children (dated by TCRdb to between 2015 and 2016). At the level of the whole study: The study quantitatively tracked T-cell immune reconstitution after TCRalphabeta/CD19-depleted allogeneic hematopoietic cell transplantation in children using TCR repertoire profiling.

Receptor amplification or capture employed PCR. The run used an Illumina HiSeq 2500. TCR library preparation used molecular barcoding, with unique molecular identifiers applied to normalize quantification of the TCRbeta repertoire. The public sequencing data were trimmed at Q25 with fastp and processed into clonotypes with MiXCR by TCRdb, which kept only in-frame beta chains. Rows with one shared CDR3 protein collapse into an entry with the most common genes and DNA. The table for this sample lists about 340,000 distinct CDR3 sequences; 10% of them were counted only once. Under 3% of the sample is held by the ten biggest clonotypes. Spanning cysteine to phenylalanine, the CDR3 consists of 13 amino acids. Only CDR3 DNA is held: 39 bases, read in frame from base 1. The junction shows trimming of 5 bases on V and 7 bases on J, plus 15 bases between the germline ends. According to the germline V gene, CDR1 reads SGHTA and CDR2 reads FQGTGA.

The receptor's source is a human donor who donated a stem cell graft to a child with acute lymphoblastic leukemia. The chain employs TRBV7-3 and TRBJ2-7, with a tentative D gene TRBD2 over 7 matching bases. Sample: PBMCs from the stem cell graft donor, taken from the stem cell graft. The bases are TGTGCCAGCAGCAGCGAACAGGGAGGGGAGCAGTACTTC. Its coded protein is CASSSEQGGEQYF.